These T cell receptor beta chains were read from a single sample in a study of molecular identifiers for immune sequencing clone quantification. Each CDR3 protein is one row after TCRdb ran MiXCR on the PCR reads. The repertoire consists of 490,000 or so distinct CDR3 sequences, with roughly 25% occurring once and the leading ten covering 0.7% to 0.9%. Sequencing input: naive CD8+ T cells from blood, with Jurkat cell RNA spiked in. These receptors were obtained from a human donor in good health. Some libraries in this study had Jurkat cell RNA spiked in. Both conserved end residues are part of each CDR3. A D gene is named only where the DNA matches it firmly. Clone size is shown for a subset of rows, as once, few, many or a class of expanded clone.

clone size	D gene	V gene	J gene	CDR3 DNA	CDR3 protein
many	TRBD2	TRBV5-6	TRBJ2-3	TGTGCCAGCAGCTTGGATTTAGCGGGACCGACAGATACGCAGTATTTT	CASSLDLAGPTDTQYF
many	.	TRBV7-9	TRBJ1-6	TGTGCCAGCAGTATCTATAATTCACCCCTCCACTTT	CASSIYNSPLHF
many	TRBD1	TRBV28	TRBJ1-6	TGTGCCAGCAGTTTCTTGGGACAGACTAATTCACCCCTCCACTTT	CASSFLGQTNSPLHF
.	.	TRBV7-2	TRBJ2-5	TGTGCCAGTGAGGGTAAAGAAGAGACCCAGTACTTC	CASEGKEETQYF
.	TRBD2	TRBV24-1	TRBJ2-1	TGTGCCACCAGTGATTTTGGGACTAGCGGGGGTAAGTATGAGCAGTTCTTC	CATSDFGTSGGKYEQFF
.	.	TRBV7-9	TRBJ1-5	TGTGCCAGCAGCTTCGTGGATAGCAATCAGCCCCAGCAGTTT	CASSFVDSNQPQQF
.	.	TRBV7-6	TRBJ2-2	TGTGCCAGCAGCCCACTTTGGAGGGCGGACACCGGGGAGCTGTTTTTT	CASSPLWRADTGELFF
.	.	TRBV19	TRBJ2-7	TGTGCCAGTAGTCCGATGAGTGGGACAAGGTTCGACGAGCAGTACTTC	CASSPMSGTRFDEQYF
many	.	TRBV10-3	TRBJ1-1	TGTGCCATCAGTGTGAGAAAGGAGGACACTGAAGCTTTCTTT	CAISVRKEDTEAFF
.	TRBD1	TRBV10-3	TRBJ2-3	TGTGCCATCAATAGCAGGGGGCGCACTGATACGCAGTATTTT	CAINSRGRTDTQYF
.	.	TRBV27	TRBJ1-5	TGTGCCAGCAGTTTAAGAGGGTCCACCCCCCAGCATTTT	CASSLRGSTPQHF
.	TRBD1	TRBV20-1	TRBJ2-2	TGCAGTGCTAGAGCCGGGACAGCAAACACCGGGGAGCTGTTTTTT	CSARAGTANTGELFF
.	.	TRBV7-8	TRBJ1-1	TGTGCAGCTGGGCGAGGACCCCTCTCAGCTTTCTTT	CAAGRGPLSAFF
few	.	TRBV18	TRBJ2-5	TGTGCCAGCTCACCGGAGGACCTGGGAGAGACCCAGTACTTC	CASSPEDLGETQYF
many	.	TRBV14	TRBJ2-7	TGTGCCAGCAGCCAAGATGGAGCGTATTCCTACGAGCAGTACTTC	CASSQDGAYSYEQYF
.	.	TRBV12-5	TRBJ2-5	TGTGCTAGTGGTTCTGTGGCCGGGGGAGAGACCCAGTACTTC	CASGSVAGGETQYF
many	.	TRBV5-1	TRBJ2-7	TGCGCCAGCAGCTTGGAGCAGGGTGCCTACGAGCAGTACTTC	CASSLEQGAYEQYF
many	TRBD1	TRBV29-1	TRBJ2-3	TGCAGCGCCGATGACAGGGAAATAGATACGCAGTATTTT	CSADDREIDTQYF
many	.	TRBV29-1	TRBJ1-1	TGCAGCGTTGTCTTGGGAGGGGAGGCTTTCTTT	CSVVLGGEAFF
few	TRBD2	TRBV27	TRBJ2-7	TGTGCCAGCAGTTACCTTCTAGCGGGAGGGCCTTACGAGCAGTACTTC	CASSYLLAGGPYEQYF
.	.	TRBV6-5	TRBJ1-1	TGTGCCAGCAGTTCCTTACTCAGGAGCGTGAACATTGAAGCTTTCTTT	CASSSLLRSVNIEAFF
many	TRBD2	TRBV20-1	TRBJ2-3	TGCAGTGCTAGAGTCTTGCGGGGGGGTCTAAGCACAGATACGCAGTATTTT	CSARVLRGGLSTDTQYF